The subject of this entry is one T cell receptor (beta chain). Thyroid surgery was performed in patients who had received no treatment beforehand. TCRdb re-called clones from the PCR reads using MiXCR. This table has 19,000 or so clones, about 30% appearing once. The data originate from a study of metastatic and nonmetastatic thyroid tumors. Germline CDR1 is MNHNS and CDR2 is SASEGT. The V segment lost 3 bases and the J segment 0 bases; nucleotides outside the gene matches: 3. The CDR3 contains 15 residues. Sequencing was carried out using tumor tissue. The chain is built from TRBV6-1 and TRBJ2-7, with TRBD2 identical over 9 bases. The receptor was derived from a female donor with papillary thyroid cancer or a benign thyroid nodule (not recorded which). Some clones in this sample may be carry-over from other donors' samples. The chain's CDR3 is CASSDPSGISYEQYF. The CDR3 DNA sequence: TGTGCCAGCAGTGACCCTAGCGGGATCTCCTACGAGCAGTACTTC.